These T cell receptor beta chains were read from a single sample in a study of blood T cell repertoires in COVID-19. Some clones are missing from TCRdb's copy, which holds only in-frame ones; the method was immunoSEQ multiplex PCR. The sample gives tens of thousands of clones, about 86% of which show up once; about a fifth is in the top ten. Input material: peripheral blood. The receptors shown here come from a woman of 80 years or more in a cohort sampled during active or convalescent COVID-19. Both conserved end residues are part of each CDR3. Each record gives: J gene, V gene, D gene, clone size, CDR3 DNA, CDR3 protein. D genes are given only for firm matches. Not all rows give a size; the values are once, few, many and, for expanded clones, a class.

J: TRBJ2-4
V: TRBV28
D: NA
size: few
DNA: TGTGCCAGCAGTGCCGGGATTCAGTACTTC
CDR3: CASSAGIQYF

J: TRBJ1-6
V: TRBV5-6
D: TRBD1
size: NA
DNA: TGTGCCAGCAGCTGGGACAGGGGGCTCAATTCACCCCTCCACTTT
CDR3: CASSWDRGLNSPLHF

J: TRBJ2-3
V: TRBV10-3
D: NA
size: NA
DNA: TGTGCCAACCCGCCGCGGGACGCAGATACGCAGTATTTT
CDR3: CANPPRDADTQYF

J: TRBJ2-2
V: TRBV5-4
D: TRBD2
size: NA
DNA: TGTGCCAGCAGCCCAGAAAGGACTAGCCCCGGGGAGCTGTTTTTT
CDR3: CASSPERTSPGELFF

J: TRBJ1-2
V: TRBV19
D: NA
size: NA
DNA: TGTGCCAGTGGCCTAGGAGCGGGATATGGCTACACCTTC
CDR3: CASGLGAGYGYTF

J: TRBJ2-3
V: TRBV4-1
D: NA
size: once
DNA: TGCGCCAGCAGCCAAGGTACGCAGGGCGGAGATACGCAGTATTTT
CDR3: CASSQGTQGGDTQYF

J: TRBJ2-1
V: TRBV11-3
D: NA
size: NA
DNA: TGTGCCAGGGTGAAGAGGGACGGCGGGACGAACCAAGATAACAATGAGCAGTTCTTC
CDR3: CARVKRDGGTNQDNNEQFF

J: TRBJ1-2
V: TRBV29-1
D: NA
size: NA
DNA: TGCAGCGTTGAAGGCAGAACTAACTATGGCTACACCTTC
CDR3: CSVEGRTNYGYTF

J: TRBJ1-1
V: TRBV3-1/TRBV3-2
D: NA
size: NA
DNA: TGTGCCAGCAGCCTCAGCGGCAGTTCCACGAACACTGAAGCTTTCTTT
CDR3: CASSLSGSSTNTEAFF

J: TRBJ1-5
V: TRBV3-1/TRBV3-2
D: NA
size: NA
DNA: TGTGCCAGCTCAAGGGGGGGAGTCAATCAGCCCCAGCATTTT
CDR3: CASSRGGVNQPQHF

J: TRBJ2-4
V: TRBV18
D: TRBD1
size: NA
DNA: TGTGCCAGCTCACCGCCGGGACAGGGATTTATTCAGTACTTC
CDR3: CASSPPGQGFIQYF

J: TRBJ1-1
V: TRBV11-3
D: NA
size: NA
DNA: TGTGCCAGCAGCTCGCCCCGGGGGAGTACTGAAGCTTTCTTT
CDR3: CASSSPRGSTEAFF

J: TRBJ2-1
V: TRBV10-3
D: NA
size: NA
DNA: TGTGCCATCAGTGAGTGGGGTAGCCGAGGGTCCTACAATGAGCAGTTCTTC
CDR3: CAISEWGSRGSYNEQFF

J: TRBJ1-3
V: TRBV18
D: NA
size: once
DNA: TGTGCCAGCTCACCGGACAGTCTTAGAAACACCATATATTTT
CDR3: CASSPDSLRNTIYF

J: TRBJ2-2
V: TRBV3-1/TRBV3-2
D: NA
size: NA
DNA: TGTGCCAGCAGTATCCGACTGTTCGCGAACACCGGGGAGCTGTTTTTT
CDR3: CASSIRLFANTGELFF

J: TRBJ1-4
V: TRBV14
D: NA
size: NA
DNA: TGTGCCAGCAGCCATCAGGGAATTGGGGAAAAACTGTTTTTT
CDR3: CASSHQGIGEKLFF

J: TRBJ2-7
V: TRBV6-5
D: NA
size: NA
DNA: TGTGCCAGCAGCCCGACGGACAAATTTTACGAGCAGTACTTC
CDR3: CASSPTDKFYEQYF

J: TRBJ2-3
V: TRBV7-8
D: TRBD2
size: large
DNA: TGTGCCAGCAGCCCCCGACCCCTAGGGACTAGCGGGAAAGAAGATACGCAGTATTTT
CDR3: CASSPRPLGTSGKEDTQYF

J: TRBJ2-1
V: TRBV24-1
D: NA
size: NA
DNA: TGTGCCACCGCCGGGGGTGTAGAGGCTTCCTACAATGAGCAGTTCTTC
CDR3: CATAGGVEASYNEQFF

J: TRBJ2-1
V: TRBV19
D: TRBD1
size: NA
DNA: TGTGCCACCGTTCCGAGGACAGGGGACTACAATGAGCAGTTCTTC
CDR3: CATVPRTGDYNEQFF

J: TRBJ1-2
V: TRBV9
D: NA
size: once
DNA: TGTGCCAGCAGCGTAGGGGCCAGTCAGTCCTCTCGGGGCTACACCTTC
CDR3: CASSVGASQSSRGYTF

J: TRBJ2-1
V: TRBV7-9
D: NA
size: NA
DNA: TGTGCCAGCAGCTTAGTTGGGACAAAGAACAATGAGCAGTTCTTC
CDR3: CASSLVGTKNNEQFF

J: TRBJ1-6
V: TRBV5-8
D: NA
size: NA
DNA: TGTGCCAGCAGCTTGAGGCAGGGCAATTCACCCCTCCACTTT
CDR3: CASSLRQGNSPLHF

J: TRBJ2-1
V: TRBV2
D: TRBD2
size: NA
DNA: TGTGCCAGCCGCGGACTAGCGGGAGGCGAGCAGTTCTTC
CDR3: CASRGLAGGEQFF

J: TRBJ2-1
V: TRBV30
D: TRBD2
size: NA
DNA: TGTGCCTGGAGTGGGACTAGCGGGACCAAAAACAATGAGCAGTTCTTC
CDR3: CAWSGTSGTKNNEQFF

J: TRBJ1-4
V: TRBV11-3
D: TRBD1
size: NA
DNA: TGTGCCAGCAGCCCTCGACAGGGGGAGAATGAAAAACTGTTTTTT
CDR3: CASSPRQGENEKLFF

J: TRBJ2-7
V: TRBV28
D: NA
size: NA
DNA: TGTGCCAGCAGTGACCGTTCGACAGGCACCTACGAGCAGTACTTC
CDR3: CASSDRSTGTYEQYF

J: TRBJ2-1
V: TRBV6-6
D: TRBD2
size: NA
DNA: TGTGCCAGCAGTCGGGGGACTAGCGGGAGGGCCTACAATGAGCAGTTCTTC
CDR3: CASSRGTSGRAYNEQFF

J: TRBJ2-2
V: TRBV13
D: NA
size: once
DNA: TGTGCCAGCAGCTTTAGCGGTAAGAGGACCGGGGAGCTGTTTTTT
CDR3: CASSFSGKRTGELFF

J: TRBJ2-1
V: TRBV14
D: NA
size: few
DNA: TGTGCCAGCAGCCACCCCGTGGGGAGCTCCTACAATGAGCAGTTCTTC
CDR3: CASSHPVGSSYNEQFF

J: TRBJ1-2
V: TRBV2
D: TRBD1
size: NA
DNA: TGTGCCAACAGTCGCGATGGACAGGGCGGCTATCACACCTTC
CDR3: CANSRDGQGGYHTF

J: TRBJ2-5
V: TRBV5-1
D: TRBD2
size: few
DNA: TGCGCCAGCAGCCCCGCTAGCGGGATGTTAGAGACCCAGTACTTC
CDR3: CASSPASGMLETQYF

J: TRBJ2-3
V: TRBV12-1
D: NA
size: NA
DNA: TGTGCCAGCAGCTTTAAGCTAGCGCGGGATTCCGCATATACGCAGTATTTT
CDR3: CASSFKLARDSAYTQYF